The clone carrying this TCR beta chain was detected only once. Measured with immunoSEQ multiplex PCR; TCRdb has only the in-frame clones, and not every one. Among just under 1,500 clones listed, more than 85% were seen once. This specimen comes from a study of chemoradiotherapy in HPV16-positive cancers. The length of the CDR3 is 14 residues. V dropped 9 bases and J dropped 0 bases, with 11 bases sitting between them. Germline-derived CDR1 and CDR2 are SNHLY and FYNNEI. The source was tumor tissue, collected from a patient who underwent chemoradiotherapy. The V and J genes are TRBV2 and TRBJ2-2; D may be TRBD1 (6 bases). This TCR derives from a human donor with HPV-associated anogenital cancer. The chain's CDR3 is CASTGQPNTGELFF. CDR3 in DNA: TGTGCCAGTACGGGACAACCGAACACCGGGGAGCTGTTTTTT.